The present entry profiles one TCR beta chain with its context. Its antigen is currently unknown. The sample comes from a study of blood T cells in healthy people across ages. Study-wide findings and caveats: Diversity estimated from one million T cells was considered an underestimate. Researchers report that TCR beta diversity correlated strongly with naive T cell percentage.

PCR was performed a second time for about 7 to 11 cycles using a sample-barcoded 5' primer and a J-beta primer mix. TCRdb re-called the 5' RACE reads with MiXCR, one entry per CDR3 protein. The sample has roughly 1,800,000 distinct CDR3 sequences, 49% seen once. This CDR3 is 15 amino acids long. The V gene lost 3 bases and the J gene lost 1 base, with 12 bases spanning the gap. This chain uses TRBV12-3 or TRBV12-4 with TRBJ1-1, with a possible D match to TRBD1 (6 bases). The TCR comes from a woman aged 40 to 50 in good health. Input material: blood. The CDR3 sequence is CASSFWGRGNTEAFF. Written as DNA, the CDR3 is TGTGCCAGCAGTTTTTGGGGGCGGGGGAACACTGAAGCTTTCTTT.